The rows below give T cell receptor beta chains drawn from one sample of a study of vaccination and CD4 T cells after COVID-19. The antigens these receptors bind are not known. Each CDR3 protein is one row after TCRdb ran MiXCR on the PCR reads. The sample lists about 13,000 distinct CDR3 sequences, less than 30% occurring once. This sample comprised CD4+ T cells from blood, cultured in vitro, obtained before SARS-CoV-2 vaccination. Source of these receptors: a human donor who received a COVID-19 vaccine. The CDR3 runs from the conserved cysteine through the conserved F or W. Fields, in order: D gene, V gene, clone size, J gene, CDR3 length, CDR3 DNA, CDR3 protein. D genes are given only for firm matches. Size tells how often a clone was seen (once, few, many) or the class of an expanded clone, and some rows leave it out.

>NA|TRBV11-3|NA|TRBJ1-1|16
TGTGCCAGCAGCTCCTATCAGGGTATGGGGGGCACTGAAGCTTTCTTT
CASSSYQGMGGTEAFF
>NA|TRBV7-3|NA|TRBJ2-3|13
TGTGCCAGCAGCTTAACTAGCGCAGATACGCAGTATTTT
CASSLTSADTQYF
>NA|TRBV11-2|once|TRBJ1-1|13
TGTGCCAGCAGCCTCCCGAGGCTGACTGAAGCTTTCTTT
CASSLPRLTEAFF
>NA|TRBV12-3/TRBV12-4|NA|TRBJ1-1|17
TGTGCCAGCAGTTTCGGTACAGGGTTAACTTGGGCCACTGAAGCTTTCTTT
CASSFGTGLTWATEAFF
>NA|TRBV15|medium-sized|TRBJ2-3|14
TGTGCCACCAGCAGAGATCTGCCGGAAGATACGCAGTATTTT
CATSRDLPEDTQYF
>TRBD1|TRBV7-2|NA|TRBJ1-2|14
TGTGCCAGCAGCCCGACAGGGGCCCTCTATGGCTACACCTTC
CASSPTGALYGYTF
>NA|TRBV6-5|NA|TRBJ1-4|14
TGTGCCAGCAGTTACTCAGGAGAGGGACGGAAACTGTTTTTT
CASSYSGEGRKLFF
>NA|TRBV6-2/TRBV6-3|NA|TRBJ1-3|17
TGTGCCAGCAGTTACCCGGCACAGATCGTCTCTGGAAACACCATATATTTT
CASSYPAQIVSGNTIYF
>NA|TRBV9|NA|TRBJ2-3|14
TGTGCCAGCAGCCCCCCCCTAACTCCAGATACGCAGTATTTT
CASSPPLTPDTQYF
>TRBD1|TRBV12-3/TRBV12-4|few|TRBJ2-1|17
TGTGCCAGCAGTTTAGGGGAGACAGGGAGCTCCTACAATGAGCAGTTCTTC
CASSLGETGSSYNEQFF
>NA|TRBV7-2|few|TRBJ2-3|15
TGTGCCAGCAGCTTAGGTCGGGGCAGGACAGATACGCAGTATTTT
CASSLGRGRTDTQYF
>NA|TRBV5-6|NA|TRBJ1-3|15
TGTGCCAGCAGCTTATACCGGACCTCTGGAAACACCATATATTTT
CASSLYRTSGNTIYF
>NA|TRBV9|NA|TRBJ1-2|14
TGTGCCAGCAGCGGAGGGACTCGTACCTATGGCTACACCTTC
CASSGGTRTYGYTF
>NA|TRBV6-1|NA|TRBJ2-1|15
TGTGCCAGCATTAAAGGGAAGGAGGCCTACAATGAGCAGTTCTTC
CASIKGKEAYNEQFF
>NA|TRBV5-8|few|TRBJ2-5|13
TGTGCCAGCACCCGCCAGGAAGGGTGGACCCAGTACTTC
CASTRQEGWTQYF
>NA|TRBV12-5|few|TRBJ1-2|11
TGTGCTAGTGGTTTGGGGAGGGGCAAGACCTTC
CASGLGRGKTF
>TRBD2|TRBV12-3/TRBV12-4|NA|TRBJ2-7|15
TGTGCCAGTACACGTCTAGGTAGCGGGTACTACGAGCAGTACTTC
CASTRLGSGYYEQYF
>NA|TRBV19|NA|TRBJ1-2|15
TGTGCCAGTAGTATAGACCCCATCAGTATTCAGGGCTACACCTTC
CASSIDPISIQGYTF
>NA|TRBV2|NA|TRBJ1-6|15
TGTGCCAGCCGTTATTTGAGCTCCTATAATTCACCCCTCCACTTT
CASRYLSSYNSPLHF
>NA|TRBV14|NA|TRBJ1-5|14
TGTGCCAGCAGCCTACAGGTAGGCAATCAGCCCCAGCATTTT
CASSLQVGNQPQHF
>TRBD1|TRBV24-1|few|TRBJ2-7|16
TGTGCCACCAGTGATTCAATCGGTCCAGGGGGCCACGAGCAGTACTTC
CATSDSIGPGGHEQYF
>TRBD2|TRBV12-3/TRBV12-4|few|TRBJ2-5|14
TGTGCCACCTCCCGGGCGGGGGGGGATGAGACCCAGTACTTC
CATSRAGGDETQYF
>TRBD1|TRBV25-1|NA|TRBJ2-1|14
TGTGCCAGCAGTGAAGGGTGGACAGGGTATGAGCAGTTCTTC
CASSEGWTGYEQFF
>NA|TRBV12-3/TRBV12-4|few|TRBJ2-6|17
TGTGCCAGCAGTTTCAAGGGGCTGCGTTCTGGGGCCAACGTCCTGACTTTC
CASSFKGLRSGANVLTF
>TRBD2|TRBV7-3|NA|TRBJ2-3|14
TGTGCCAGCAGCTCGGGACTAGAAACAGATACGCAGTATTTT
CASSSGLETDTQYF
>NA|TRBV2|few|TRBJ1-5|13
TGTGCCAGCCGGACAGACCTCAATCAGCCCCAGCATTTT
CASRTDLNQPQHF
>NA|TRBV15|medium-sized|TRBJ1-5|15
TGTGCCACCAGCAGAGATCCTAGGACCAATCAGCCCCAGCATTTT
CATSRDPRTNQPQHF
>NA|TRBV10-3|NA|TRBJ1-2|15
TGTGCCATCACCGGGGACACTCCGGCGGGACGTGGCTACACCTTC
CAITGDTPAGRGYTF
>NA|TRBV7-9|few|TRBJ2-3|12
TGTGCCAGCAGCTTAGCGGGAGCCCACCAAGGTTTT
CASSLAGAHQGF
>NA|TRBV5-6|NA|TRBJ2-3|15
TGTGCCAGCAGCTTGGTAGGTGAGGGCACAGATACGCAGTATTTT
CASSLVGEGTDTQYF
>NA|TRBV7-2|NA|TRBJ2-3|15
TGTGCCAGCAGCTTAGCGGGGGGGCCTCCGGATACGCAGTATTTT
CASSLAGGPPDTQYF
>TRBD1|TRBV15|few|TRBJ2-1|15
TGTGCCACCAGCAGACCTCTATCCAGGGGGCATTGGCAGTTCTTC
CATSRPLSRGHWQFF
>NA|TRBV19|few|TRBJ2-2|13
TGTGCCAGTAGTATAGGTAACACCGGGGAGCTGTTTTTT
CASSIGNTGELFF
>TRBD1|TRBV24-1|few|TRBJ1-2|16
TGTGCCACCAGTGACCCTGGACAGGGGGCGAGGTATGGCTACACCTTC
CATSDPGQGARYGYTF
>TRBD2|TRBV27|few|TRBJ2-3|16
TGTGCCAGCAGTTTCTTGTCGACTAGCGGTAGGGATACGCAGTATTTT
CASSFLSTSGRDTQYF
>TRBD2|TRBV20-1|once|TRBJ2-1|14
TGCAGTGCTAGGGGTGCGGGGGGTCGAGATGAGCAGTTCTTC
CSARGAGGRDEQFF
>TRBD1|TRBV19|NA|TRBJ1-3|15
TGTGCCAGTACCCCTTCAGGGGGAGCTGGAAACACCATATATTTT
CASTPSGGAGNTIYF
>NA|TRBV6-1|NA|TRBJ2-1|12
TGTGCCAGCAGTGAAAACCTAGATGAGCAGTTCTTC
CASSENLDEQFF
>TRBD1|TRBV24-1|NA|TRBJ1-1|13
TGTGCCACCAGTGACACAGGGGACACTGAAGCTTTCTTT
CATSDTGDTEAFF
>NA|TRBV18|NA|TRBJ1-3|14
TGTGCCAGCTCACCACCGGGGACCGAAAACACCATATATTTT
CASSPPGTENTIYF
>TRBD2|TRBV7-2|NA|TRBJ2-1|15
TGTGCCAGCAGCGCGGGTTGGGGGGGATACAATGAGCAGTTCTTC
CASSAGWGGYNEQFF
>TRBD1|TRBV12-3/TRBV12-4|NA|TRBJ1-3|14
TGTGCCAGCAGCCGGGACAGCTCTGGAAACACCATATATTTT
CASSRDSSGNTIYF
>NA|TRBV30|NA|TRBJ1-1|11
TGTGCCTGGAGTGTAGCGTCTGAAGCTTTCTTT
CAWSVASEAFF
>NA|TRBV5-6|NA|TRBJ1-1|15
TGTGCCAGCAGCTCGGACCGATTAAGGGGAACTGAAGCTTTCTTT
CASSSDRLRGTEAFF
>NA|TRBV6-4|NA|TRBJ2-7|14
TGTGCCAGCACAAAGGGGACGGGCCCCTACGAGCAGTACTTC
CASTKGTGPYEQYF
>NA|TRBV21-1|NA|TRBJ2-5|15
TGTGCCAGCAGTTACGCGGGGGACATACAAGAGACCCAGTACTTC
CASSYAGDIQETQYF
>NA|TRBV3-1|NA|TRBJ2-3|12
TGTGCCAGCAGCCAAGCGGTGAATACGCAGTATTTT
CASSQAVNTQYF
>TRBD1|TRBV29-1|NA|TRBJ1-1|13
TGCAGCGCCGGCCAGGGACAGGGAGATGAAGCTTTCTTT
CSAGQGQGDEAFF
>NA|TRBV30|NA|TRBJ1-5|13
TGTGCCTGGAGTGTTAGGGAGGCTCAGCCCCAGCATTTT
CAWSVREAQPQHF
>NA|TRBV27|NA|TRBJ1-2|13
TGTGCCAGCAGTAAGACCGGGTCCTATGGCTACACCTTC
CASSKTGSYGYTF
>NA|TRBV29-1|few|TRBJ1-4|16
TGCAGCGTTGAAGATCAAGAGCAGGGAAGAGGTGAAAAACTGTTTTTT
CSVEDQEQGRGEKLFF
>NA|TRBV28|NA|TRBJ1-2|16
TGTGCCAGCACTCAAAAAAGGGACCCTCCGTGGGATGGCTACACCTTC
CASTQKRDPPWDGYTF
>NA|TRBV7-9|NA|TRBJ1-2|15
TGTGCCAGCAGCCCATCAGCGGTCCCTAACTATGGCTACACCTTC
CASSPSAVPNYGYTF
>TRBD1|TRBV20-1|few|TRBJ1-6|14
TGCAGTGCTAAAGTAACGGACAGGGGATCACCCCTCCACTTT
CSAKVTDRGSPLHF
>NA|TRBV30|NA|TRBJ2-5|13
TGTGCCTGGAGTGTAGCGTGGGAGGAGACCCAGTACTTC
CAWSVAWEETQYF
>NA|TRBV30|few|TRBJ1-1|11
TGTGCCTGGAATCCATACATGAAGGCTTTCTTT
CAWNPYMKAFF
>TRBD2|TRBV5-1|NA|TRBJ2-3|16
TGCGCCAGCAGCTCACTAGCGGGGGGTGAGACAGATACGCAGTATTTT
CASSSLAGGETDTQYF